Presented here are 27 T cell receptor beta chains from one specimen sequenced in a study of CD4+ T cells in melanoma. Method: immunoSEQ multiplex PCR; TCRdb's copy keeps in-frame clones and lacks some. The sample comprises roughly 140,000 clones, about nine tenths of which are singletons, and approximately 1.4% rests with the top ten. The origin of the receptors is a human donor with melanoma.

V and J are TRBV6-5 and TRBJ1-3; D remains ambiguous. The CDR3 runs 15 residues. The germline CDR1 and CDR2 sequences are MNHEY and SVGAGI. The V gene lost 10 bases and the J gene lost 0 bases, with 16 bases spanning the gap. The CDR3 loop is CATRTRTSSGNTIYF. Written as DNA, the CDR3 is TGTGCCACGCGGACCAGGACCTCCTCTGGAAACACCATATATTTT.

The CDR3 DNA is TGTGCCAGTGCGGACAGGGGGCTGTACACTGAAGCTTTCTTT. Its translation: CASADRGLYTEAFF. V usage is TRBV19 and J usage is TRBJ1-1; 11 nucleotides line up with TRBD1. The CDR3 covers 14 residues. J gave up 3 bases and V 8 bases, and 5 bases lay outside the gene matches. CDR1 is LNHDA, CDR2 SQIVND, per germline (reference sequence).

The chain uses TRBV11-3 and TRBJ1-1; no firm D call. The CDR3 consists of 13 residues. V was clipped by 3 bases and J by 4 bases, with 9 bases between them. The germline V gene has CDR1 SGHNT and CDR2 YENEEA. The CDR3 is CASSFGYSTEAFF. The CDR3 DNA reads TGTGCCAGCAGCTTTGGGTACAGCACTGAAGCTTTCTTT.

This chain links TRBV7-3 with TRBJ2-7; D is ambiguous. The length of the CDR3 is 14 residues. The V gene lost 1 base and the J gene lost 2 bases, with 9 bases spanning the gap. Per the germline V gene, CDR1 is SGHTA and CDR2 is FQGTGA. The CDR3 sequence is CASSLMAGPYEQYF. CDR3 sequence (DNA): TGTGCCAGCAGCTTAATGGCAGGACCCTACGAGCAGTACTTC.

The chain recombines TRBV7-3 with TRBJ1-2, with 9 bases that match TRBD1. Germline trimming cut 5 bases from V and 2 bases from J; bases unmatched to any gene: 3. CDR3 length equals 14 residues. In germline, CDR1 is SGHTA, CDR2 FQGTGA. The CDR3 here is CASSTGTGNYGYTF. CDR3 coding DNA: TGTGCCAGCAGCACTGGGACAGGGAACTATGGCTACACCTTC.

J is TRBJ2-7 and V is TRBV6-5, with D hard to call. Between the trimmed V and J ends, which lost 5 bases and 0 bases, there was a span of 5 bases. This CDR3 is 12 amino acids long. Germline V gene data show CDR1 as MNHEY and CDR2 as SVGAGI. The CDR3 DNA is TGTGCCAGCAGTCGGAACTCCTACGAGCAGTACTTC. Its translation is CASSRNSYEQYF.

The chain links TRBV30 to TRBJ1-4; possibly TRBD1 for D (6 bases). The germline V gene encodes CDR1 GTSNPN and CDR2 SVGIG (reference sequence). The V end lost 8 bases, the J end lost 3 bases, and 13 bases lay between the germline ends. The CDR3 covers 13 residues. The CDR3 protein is CATQTGANEKLFF. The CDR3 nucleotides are TGTGCCACGCAGACAGGAGCTAATGAAAAACTGTTTTTT. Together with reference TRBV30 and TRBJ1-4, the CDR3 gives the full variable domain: SQTIHQWPATLVQPVGSPLSLECTVEGTSNPNLYWYRQAAGRGLQLLFYSVGIGQISSEVPQNLSASRPQDRQFILSSKKLLLSDSGFYLCATQTGANEKLFFGSGTQLSVL.

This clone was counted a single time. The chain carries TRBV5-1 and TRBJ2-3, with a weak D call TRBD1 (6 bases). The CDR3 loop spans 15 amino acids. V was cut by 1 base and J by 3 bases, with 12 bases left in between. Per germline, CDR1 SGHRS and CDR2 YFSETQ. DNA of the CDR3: TGCGCCAGCAGCTTGCTATCGCAGGGGACAGATACGCAGTATTTT. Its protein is CASSLLSQGTDTQYF.

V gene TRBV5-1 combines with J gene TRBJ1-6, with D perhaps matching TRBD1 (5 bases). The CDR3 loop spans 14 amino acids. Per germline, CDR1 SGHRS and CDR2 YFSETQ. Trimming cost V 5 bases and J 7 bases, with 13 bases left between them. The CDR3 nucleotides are TGCGCCAGCAGTCCCGGGGCCGACAATTCACCCCTCCACTTT. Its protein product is CASSPGADNSPLHF.

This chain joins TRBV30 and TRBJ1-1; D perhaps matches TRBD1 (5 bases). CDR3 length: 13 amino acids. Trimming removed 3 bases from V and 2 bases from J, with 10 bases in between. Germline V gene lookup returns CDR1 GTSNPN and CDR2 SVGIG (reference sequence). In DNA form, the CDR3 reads TGTGCCTGGAGGGGACGGACCAACACTGAAGCTTTCTTT. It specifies CAWRGRTNTEAFF. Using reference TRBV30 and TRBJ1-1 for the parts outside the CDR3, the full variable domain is SQTIHQWPATLVQPVGSPLSLECTVEGTSNPNLYWYRQAAGRGLQLLFYSVGIGQISSEVPQNLSASRPQDRQFILSSKKLLLSDSGFYLCAWRGRTNTEAFFGQGTRLTVV.

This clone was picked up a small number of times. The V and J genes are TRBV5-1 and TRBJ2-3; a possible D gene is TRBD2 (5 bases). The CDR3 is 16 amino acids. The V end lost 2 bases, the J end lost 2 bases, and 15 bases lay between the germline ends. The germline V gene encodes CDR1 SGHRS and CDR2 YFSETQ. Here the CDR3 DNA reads TGCGCCAGCAGCTTAGGAGAAGCGGATATCACAGATACGCAGTATTTT. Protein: CASSLGEADITDTQYF. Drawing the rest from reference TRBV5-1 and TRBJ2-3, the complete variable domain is KAGVTQTPRYLIKTRGQQVTLSCSPISGHRSVSWYQQTPGQGLQFLFEYFSETQRNKGNFPGRFSGRQFSNSRSEMNVSTLELGDSALYLCASSLGEADITDTQYFGPGTRLTVL.

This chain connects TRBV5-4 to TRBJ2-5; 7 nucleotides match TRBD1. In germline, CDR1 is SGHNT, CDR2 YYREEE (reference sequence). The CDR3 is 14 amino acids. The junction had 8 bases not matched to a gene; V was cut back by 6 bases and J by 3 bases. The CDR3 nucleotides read TGTGCCAGCAAAAAGAGGGACAGCGAAGAGACCCAGTACTTC. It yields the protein CASKKRDSEETQYF.

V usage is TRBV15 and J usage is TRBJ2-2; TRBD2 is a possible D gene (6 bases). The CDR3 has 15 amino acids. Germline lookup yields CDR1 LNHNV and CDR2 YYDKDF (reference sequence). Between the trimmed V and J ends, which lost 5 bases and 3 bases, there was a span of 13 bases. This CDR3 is CATSGWGLDTGELFF. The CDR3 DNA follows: TGTGCCACCAGCGGTTGGGGACTTGACACCGGGGAGCTGTTTTTT.

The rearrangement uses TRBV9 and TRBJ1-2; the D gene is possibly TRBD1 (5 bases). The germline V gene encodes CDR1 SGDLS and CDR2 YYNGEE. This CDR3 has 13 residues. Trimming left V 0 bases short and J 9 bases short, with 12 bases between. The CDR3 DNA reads TGTGCCAGCAGCGTAGGGGCAGGGACGAGCTACACCTTC. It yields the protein CASSVGAGTSYTF.

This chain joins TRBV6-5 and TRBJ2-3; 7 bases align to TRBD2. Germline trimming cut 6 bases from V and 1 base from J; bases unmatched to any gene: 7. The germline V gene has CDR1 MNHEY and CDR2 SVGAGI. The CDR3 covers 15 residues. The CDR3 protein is CASRLTSAGTDTQYF. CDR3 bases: TGTGCCAGCAGACTCACTAGCGCCGGCACAGATACGCAGTATTTT.

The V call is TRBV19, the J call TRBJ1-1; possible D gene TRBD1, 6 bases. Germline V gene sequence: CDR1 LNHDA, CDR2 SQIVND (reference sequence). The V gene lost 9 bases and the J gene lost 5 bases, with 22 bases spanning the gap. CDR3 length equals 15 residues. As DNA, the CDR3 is TGTGCCAGCTCAGAACCCAGGGGACGGCGTACTGAAGCTTTCTTT. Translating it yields CASSEPRGRRTEAFF.

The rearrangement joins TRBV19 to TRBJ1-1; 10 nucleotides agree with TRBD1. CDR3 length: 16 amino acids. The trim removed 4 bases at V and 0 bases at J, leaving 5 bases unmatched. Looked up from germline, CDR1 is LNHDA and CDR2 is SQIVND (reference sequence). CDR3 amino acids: CASSKGTGALNTEAFF. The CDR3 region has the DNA TGTGCCAGTAGTAAAGGGACAGGGGCCTTGAACACTGAAGCTTTCTTT.

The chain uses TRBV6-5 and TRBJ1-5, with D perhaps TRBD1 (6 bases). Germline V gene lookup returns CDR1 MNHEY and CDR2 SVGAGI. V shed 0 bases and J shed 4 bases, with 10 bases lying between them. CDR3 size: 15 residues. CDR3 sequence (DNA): TGTGCCAGCAGTTACTCAGGACAGAGGAATCAGCCCCAGCATTTT. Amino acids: CASSYSGQRNQPQHF.

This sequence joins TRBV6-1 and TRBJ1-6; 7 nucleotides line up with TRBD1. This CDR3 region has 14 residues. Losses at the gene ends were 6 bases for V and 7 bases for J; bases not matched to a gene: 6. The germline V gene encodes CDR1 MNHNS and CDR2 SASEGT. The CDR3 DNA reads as TGTGCCAGCAGGACGGGGACAGCCAATTCACCCCTCCACTTT. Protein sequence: CASRTGTANSPLHF.

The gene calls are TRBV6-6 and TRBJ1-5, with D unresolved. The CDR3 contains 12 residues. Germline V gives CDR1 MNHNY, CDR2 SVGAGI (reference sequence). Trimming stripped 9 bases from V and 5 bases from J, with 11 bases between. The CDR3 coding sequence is TGTGCCAGTCGATTCGGAGATCAGCCCCAGCATTTT. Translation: CASRFGDQPQHF.

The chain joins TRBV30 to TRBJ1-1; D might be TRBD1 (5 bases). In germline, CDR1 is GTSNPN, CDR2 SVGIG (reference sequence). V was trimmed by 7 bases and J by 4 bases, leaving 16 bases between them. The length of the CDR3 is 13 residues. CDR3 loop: CASRGGGGTEAFF. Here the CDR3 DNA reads TGTGCCTCGCGCGGGGGTGGGGGCACTGAAGCTTTCTTT.

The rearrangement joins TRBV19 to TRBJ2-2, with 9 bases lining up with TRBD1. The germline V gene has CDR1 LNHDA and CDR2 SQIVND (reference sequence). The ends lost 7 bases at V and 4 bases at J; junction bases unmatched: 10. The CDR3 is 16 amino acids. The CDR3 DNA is TGTGCCAGTATTCCTACCGGGACAGGGAGCACCGGGGAGCTGTTTTTT. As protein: CASIPTGTGSTGELFF.

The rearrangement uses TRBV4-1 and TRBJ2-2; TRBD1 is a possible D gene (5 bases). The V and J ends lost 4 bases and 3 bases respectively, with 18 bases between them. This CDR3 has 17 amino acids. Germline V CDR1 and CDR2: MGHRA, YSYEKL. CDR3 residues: CASSLAVRWGDTGELFF. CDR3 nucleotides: TGCGCCAGCAGCCTCGCCGTTAGATGGGGCGACACCGGGGAGCTGTTTTTT.

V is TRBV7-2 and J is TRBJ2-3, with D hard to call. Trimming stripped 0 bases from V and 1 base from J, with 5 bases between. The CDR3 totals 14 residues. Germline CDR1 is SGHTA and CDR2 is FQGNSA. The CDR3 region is CASSLALGTDTQYF. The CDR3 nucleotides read TGTGCCAGCAGCTTAGCGCTGGGCACAGATACGCAGTATTTT.

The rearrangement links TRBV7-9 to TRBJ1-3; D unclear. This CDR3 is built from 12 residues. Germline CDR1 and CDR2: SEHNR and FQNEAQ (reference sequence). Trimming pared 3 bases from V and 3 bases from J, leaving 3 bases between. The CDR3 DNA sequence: TGTGCCAGCAGCTTTAATGGAAACACCATATATTTT. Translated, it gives CASSFNGNTIYF.

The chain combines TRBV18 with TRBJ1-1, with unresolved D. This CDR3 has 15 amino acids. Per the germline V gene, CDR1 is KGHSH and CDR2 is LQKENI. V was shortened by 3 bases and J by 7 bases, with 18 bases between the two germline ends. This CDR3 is CASSPLEFTRNEAFF. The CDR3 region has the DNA TGTGCCAGCTCACCGCTAGAATTCACGAGGAATGAAGCTTTCTTT.

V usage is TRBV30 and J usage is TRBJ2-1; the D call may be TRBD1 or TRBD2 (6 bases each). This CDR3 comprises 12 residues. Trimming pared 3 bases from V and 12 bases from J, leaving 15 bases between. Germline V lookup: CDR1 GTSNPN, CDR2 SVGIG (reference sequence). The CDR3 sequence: CAWRRSQGGQFF. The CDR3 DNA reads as TGTGCCTGGAGGCGGTCACAGGGAGGGCAGTTCTTC.